The 14 T cell receptor beta chains given below trace back to one sample, sequenced in a study of T cells in Graves' hyperthyroidism and ophthalmopathy. Amplification targeted TCR beta CDR3 regions from RNA transcripts. When the TCR CDR3 underwent first-round RT-PCR, the HTBI primer set was used. TCRdb reanalysed the multiplex PCR reads using MiXCR and keeps one entry per CDR3 protein. This table has roughly 380,000 distinct CDR3 sequences, around 18% appearing once. The sequenced sample consisted of blood. These receptors were taken from a woman aged 40-49 years with Graves' ophthalmopathy.

This clonotype was detected many times. The chain has TRBV6-1 and TRBJ2-7; the match to TRBD1 covers 7 bases. Germline trimming cut 5 bases from V and 0 bases from J; bases unmatched to any gene: 4. The CDR3 totals 14 residues. CDR1 and CDR2 (germline): MNHNS, SASEGT. The CDR3 protein is CASSRDSGSYEQYF. The CDR3 bases are TGTGCCAGCAGTCGGGACAGCGGCTCCTACGAGCAGTACTTC.

This clonotype came up many times. The chain carries TRBV6-2 or TRBV6-3 and TRBJ2-7; D is unresolved. Per germline, CDR1 MNHEY and CDR2 SVGEGT. The CDR3 length is 12 residues. V was clipped by 2 bases and J by 2 bases, with 4 bases between them. CDR3 sequence: CASSYRPYEQYF. In DNA form, the CDR3 reads TGTGCCAGCAGTTACCGTCCCTACGAGCAGTACTTC.

This clonotype was recorded at least ten times. The V call is TRBV11-1, the J call TRBJ2-7; 10 bases are a match to TRBD1. The CDR3 totals 18 residues. The germline gives CDR1 SGHAT, CDR2 FQDESV (reference sequence). J gave up 2 bases and V 5 bases, and 15 bases lay outside the gene matches. As DNA, the CDR3 is TGTGCCAGCAGCGTACCGGGACAGGGGAGGGTAAGGGCCTACGAGCAGTACTTC. This codes for CASSVPGQGRVRAYEQYF.

This clonotype was counted ten times or more. The chain couples TRBV27 to TRBJ1-2; unclear D gene. CDR3 length: 13 amino acids. The germline CDR1 and CDR2 sequences are MNHEY and SMNVEV (reference sequence). Trimming took 6 bases from V and 8 from J, leaving 16 bases between them. CDR3 in DNA: TGTGCCAGCAGCTTCCTTCGCGGGGTAGGCTACACCTTC. Protein sequence: CASSFLRGVGYTF.

The V call is TRBV28, the J call TRBJ1-5; D call uncertain. Germline-derived CDR1 and CDR2 are MDHEN and SYDVKM. This CDR3 has 13 residues. Trimming took 5 bases from V and 3 from J, leaving 8 bases between them. CDR3 in DNA: TGTGCCAGCAGTCTCGCAGTCAATCAGCCCCAGCATTTT. Translating it yields CASSLAVNQPQHF.

A remark on this clonotype: A much bigger clone sits one base away, suggesting this may be a read error. The chain combines TRBV30 with TRBJ1-5, with a possible D match to TRBD1 (5 bases). The CDR3 is 14 residues long. From germline, CDR1 is GTSNPN and CDR2 SVGIG (reference sequence). The CDR3 sequence: CAWSGGGSDQPQHF. The CDR3 DNA sequence: TGTGCCTGGAGCGGGGGGGGTAGCGATCAGCCCCAGCATTTT.

This clonotype was seen ten or more times. V and J are TRBV5-1 and TRBJ2-7; maybe TRBD2 (6 bases). V was pared by 4 bases and J by 0 bases, with 14 bases between. The CDR3 totals 15 residues. Germline V gene sequence: CDR1 SGHRS, CDR2 YFSETQ. The CDR3 DNA is TGCGCCAGCAGCGGGCTCCGGGGGAGCTCCTACGAGCAGTACTTC. Translation: CASSGLRGSSYEQYF.

At least ten counts were recorded for this clonotype. The chain joins TRBV7-9 to TRBJ1-1; TRBD1 matches at 7 bases. The junction had 16 bases not matched to a gene; V was cut back by 2 bases and J by 7 bases. The CDR3 spans 17 residues. The germline gives CDR1 SEHNR, CDR2 FQNEAQ (reference sequence). CDR3 region: CASSLKVETGWSGEAFF. CDR3 bases: TGTGCCAGCAGCTTAAAAGTCGAGACAGGGTGGAGTGGTGAAGCTTTCTTT.

This clonotype was recorded at least ten times. The chain employs TRBV20-1 and TRBJ1-5; TRBD1 matches 11 bases. Per the germline V gene, CDR1 is DFQATT and CDR2 is SNEGSKA (reference sequence). J was trimmed by 4 bases and V by 5 bases; bases with no gene match: 4. This CDR3 has 14 amino acids. CDR3 amino acids: CSAGQGAGNQPQHF. In nucleotides, the CDR3 is TGCAGTGCTGGACAGGGGGCAGGGAATCAGCCCCAGCATTTT.

This clonotype came up many times. The J gene is TRBJ2-7, the V gene TRBV5-1, with 9 bases fitting TRBD1. CDR3 length equals 14 residues. The germline V gene has CDR1 SGHRS and CDR2 YFSETQ. With 0 bases clipped from V and 5 bases from J, the junction kept 3 bases outside the gene matches. The CDR3 reads CASSLGQGVNEQYF. The CDR3 DNA reads as TGCGCCAGCAGCTTGGGACAGGGGGTGAACGAGCAGTACTTC.

This clonotype appeared many times. V usage is TRBV25-1 and J usage is TRBJ1-1; D is ambiguous. Germline V gene data show CDR1 as MGHDK and CDR2 as SYGVNS. Trimming took off 1 base at V and 11 bases at J, with 14 bases between the two ends. The CDR3 has 13 amino acids. The CDR3: CASSESMGSTAFF. In DNA form, the CDR3 reads TGTGCCAGCAGTGAATCAATGGGTTCGACGGCTTTCTTT.

At least ten counts were recorded for this clonotype. The gene calls are TRBV28 and TRBJ2-7; D not resolved. V was pared by 4 bases and J by 0 bases, with 13 bases between. The CDR3 sequence is 15 residues long. CDR1 MDHEN and CDR2 SYDVKM come from the germline V gene. The CDR3 reads CASSSRRWSSYEQYF. In DNA, the CDR3 is TGTGCCAGCAGTTCCCGGCGGTGGAGCTCCTACGAGCAGTACTTC.

Ten or more counts support this clonotype. This sequence joins TRBV20-1 and TRBJ2-7; D is perhaps TRBD2 (6 bases). Germline lookup yields CDR1 DFQATT and CDR2 SNEGSKA (reference sequence). This CDR3 has 15 amino acids. Between the trimmed V and J ends, which lost 0 bases and 5 bases, there was a span of 17 bases. CDR3 sequence reads: CSARDTGSKMNEQYF. CDR3 coding DNA: TGCAGTGCTAGAGATACCGGGAGCAAGATGAACGAGCAGTACTTC.

This clonotype was seen repeatedly, ten times or more. The genes are TRBV20-1 and TRBJ2-7; D might be TRBD1 (6 bases). The CDR3 sequence is 17 residues long. The germline V gene has CDR1 DFQATT and CDR2 SNEGSKA (reference sequence). Trimming cost V 3 bases and J 3 bases, with 24 bases left between them. CDR3 in amino acids: CSARDRDTMSTFYEQYF. The CDR3 DNA sequence: TGCAGTGCTAGGGACCGGGACACTATGTCCACCTTCTACGAGCAGTACTTC.